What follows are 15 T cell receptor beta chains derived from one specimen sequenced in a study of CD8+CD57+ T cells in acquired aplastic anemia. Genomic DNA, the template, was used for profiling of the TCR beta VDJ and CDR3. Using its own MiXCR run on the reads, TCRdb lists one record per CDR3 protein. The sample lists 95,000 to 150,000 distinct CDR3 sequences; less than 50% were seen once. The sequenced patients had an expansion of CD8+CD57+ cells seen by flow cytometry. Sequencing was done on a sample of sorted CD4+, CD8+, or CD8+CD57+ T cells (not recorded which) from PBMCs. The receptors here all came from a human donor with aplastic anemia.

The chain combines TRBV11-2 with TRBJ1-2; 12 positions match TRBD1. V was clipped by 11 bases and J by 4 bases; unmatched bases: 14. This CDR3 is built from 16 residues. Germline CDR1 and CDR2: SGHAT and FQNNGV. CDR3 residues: CAWSWGQGAGGYGYTF. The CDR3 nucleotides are TGTGCCTGGAGCTGGGGACAGGGGGCAGGGGGCTATGGCTACACCTTC. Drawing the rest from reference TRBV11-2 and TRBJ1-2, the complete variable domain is EAGVAQSPRYKIIEKRQSVAFWCNPISGHATLYWYQQILGQGPKLLIQFQNNGVVDDSQLPKDRFSAERLKGVDSTLKIQPAKLEDSAVYLCAWSWGQGAGGYGYTFGSGTRLTVV.

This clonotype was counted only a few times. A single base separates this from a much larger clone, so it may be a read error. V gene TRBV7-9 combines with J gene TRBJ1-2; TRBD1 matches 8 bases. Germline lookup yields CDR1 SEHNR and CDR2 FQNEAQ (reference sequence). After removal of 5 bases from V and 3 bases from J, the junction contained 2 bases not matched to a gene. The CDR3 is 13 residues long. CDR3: CASSQTGDYGYTF. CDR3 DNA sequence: TGTGCCAGCAGCCAGACAGGGGACTATGGCTACACCTTC.

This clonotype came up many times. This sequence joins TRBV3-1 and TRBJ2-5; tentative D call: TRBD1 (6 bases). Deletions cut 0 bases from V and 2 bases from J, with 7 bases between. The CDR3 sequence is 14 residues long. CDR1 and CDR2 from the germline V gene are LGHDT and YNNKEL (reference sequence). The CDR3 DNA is TGTGCCAGCAGCCAAGACAGGGGTCAAGAGACCCAGTACTTC. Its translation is CASSQDRGQETQYF.

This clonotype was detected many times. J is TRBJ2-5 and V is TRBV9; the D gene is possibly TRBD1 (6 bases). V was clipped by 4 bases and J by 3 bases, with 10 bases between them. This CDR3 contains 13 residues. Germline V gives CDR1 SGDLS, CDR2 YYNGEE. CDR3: CASSPRGKETQYF. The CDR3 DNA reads TGTGCCAGCAGCCCGAGGGGGAAAGAGACCCAGTACTTC. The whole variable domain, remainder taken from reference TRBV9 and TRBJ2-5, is DSGVTQTPKHLITATGQRVTLRCSPRSGDLSVYWYQQSLDQGLQFLIQYYNGEERAKGNILERFSAQQFPDLHSELNLSSLELGDSALYFCASSPRGKETQYFGPGTRLLVL.

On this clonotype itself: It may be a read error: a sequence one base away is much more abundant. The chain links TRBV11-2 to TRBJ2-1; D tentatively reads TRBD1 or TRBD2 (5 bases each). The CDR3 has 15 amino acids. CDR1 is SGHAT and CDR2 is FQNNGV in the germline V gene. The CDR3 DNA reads TGTGTCAGCAGCTCCTTGTTTGGGGGATACAATGAGCAGTTCTTC. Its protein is CVSSSLFGGYNEQFF.

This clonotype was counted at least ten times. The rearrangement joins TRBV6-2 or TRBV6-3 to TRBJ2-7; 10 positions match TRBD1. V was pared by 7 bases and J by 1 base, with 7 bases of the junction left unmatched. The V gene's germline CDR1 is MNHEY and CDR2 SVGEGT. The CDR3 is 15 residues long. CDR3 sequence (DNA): TGTGCCAGCACTAAGACAGGGGGCTTTTCCTACGAGCAGTACTTC. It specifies CASTKTGGFSYEQYF.

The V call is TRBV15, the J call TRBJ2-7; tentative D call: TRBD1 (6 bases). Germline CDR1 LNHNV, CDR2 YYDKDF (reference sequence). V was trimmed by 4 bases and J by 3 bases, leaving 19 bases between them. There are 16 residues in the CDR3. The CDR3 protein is CATSTRSVVRGYEQYF. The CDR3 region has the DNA TGTGCCACCAGCACTCGGTCAGTGGTCAGGGGCTACGAGCAGTACTTC.

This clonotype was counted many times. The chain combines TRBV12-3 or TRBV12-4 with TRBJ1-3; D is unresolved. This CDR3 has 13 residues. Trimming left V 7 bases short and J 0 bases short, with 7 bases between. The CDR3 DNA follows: TGTGCCAGCACAGACTCCTCTGGAAACACCATATATTTT. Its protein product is CASTDSSGNTIYF.

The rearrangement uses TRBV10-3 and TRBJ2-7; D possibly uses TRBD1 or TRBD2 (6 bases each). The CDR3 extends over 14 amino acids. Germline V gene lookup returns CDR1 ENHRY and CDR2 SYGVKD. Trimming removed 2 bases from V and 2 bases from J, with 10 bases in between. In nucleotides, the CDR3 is TGTGCCATCAGTGAGGGTAGGGGGGCCTACGAGCAGTACTTC. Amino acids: CAISEGRGAYEQYF.

Here the CDR3 reads CASSPRGQAITNYGYTF. CDR3 coding DNA: TGTGCCAGCTCACCAAGGGGACAGGCCATTACTAACTATGGCTACACCTTC. This rearrangement joins TRBV18 to TRBJ1-2, with 8 bases identical to TRBD1. Germline values: CDR1 KGHSH, CDR2 LQKENI. V trimming: 2 bases; J trimming: 0 bases; junction bases outside the gene matches: 8. The length of the CDR3 is 17 residues.

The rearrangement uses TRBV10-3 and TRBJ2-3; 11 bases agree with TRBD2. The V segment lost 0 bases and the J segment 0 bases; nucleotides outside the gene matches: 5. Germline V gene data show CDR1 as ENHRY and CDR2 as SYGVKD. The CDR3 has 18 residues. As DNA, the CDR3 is TGTGCCATCAGTGAGTCCCCTAGCGGGGGGTCTAGCACAGATACGCAGTATTTT. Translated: CAISESPSGGSSTDTQYF.

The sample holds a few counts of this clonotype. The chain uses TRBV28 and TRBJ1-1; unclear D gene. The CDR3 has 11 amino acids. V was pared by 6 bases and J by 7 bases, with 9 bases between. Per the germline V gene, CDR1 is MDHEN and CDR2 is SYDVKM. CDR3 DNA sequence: TGTGCCAGCAGGTCCATCGGTGAAGCTTTCTTT. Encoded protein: CASRSIGEAFF. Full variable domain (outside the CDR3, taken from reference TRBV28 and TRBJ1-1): DVKVTQSSRYLVKRTGEKVFLECVQDMDHENMFWYRQDPGLGLRLIYFSYDVKMKEKGDIPEGYSVSREKKERFSLILESASTNQTSMYLCASRSIGEAFFGQGTRLTVV.

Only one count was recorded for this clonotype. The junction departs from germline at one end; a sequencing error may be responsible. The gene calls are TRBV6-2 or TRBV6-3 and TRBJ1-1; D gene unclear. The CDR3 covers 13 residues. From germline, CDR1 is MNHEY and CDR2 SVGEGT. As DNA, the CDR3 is TGTGCCAGCAGTTCCACAGTGAACGCTGAAGCTTTCTTT. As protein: CASSSTVNAEAFF.

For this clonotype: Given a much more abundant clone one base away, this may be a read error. CDR3 in amino acids: CAWIHLGYGYAF. DNA for the CDR3: TGTGCCTGGATCCATCTGGGGTACGGCTACGCCTTC. This chain connects TRBV30 to TRBJ1-2; unclear D gene. The CDR3 contains 12 residues. Germline V gene data show CDR1 as GTSNPN and CDR2 as SVGIG (reference sequence).

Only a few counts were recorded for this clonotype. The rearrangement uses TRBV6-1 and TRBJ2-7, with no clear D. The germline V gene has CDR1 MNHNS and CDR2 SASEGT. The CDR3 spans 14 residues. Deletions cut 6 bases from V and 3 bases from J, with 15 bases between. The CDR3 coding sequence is TGTGCCAGCAGCCTCTACTTCCGAAACTACGAGCAGTACTTC. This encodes CASSLYFRNYEQYF.